This T cell receptor beta chain was found in a study of beta chain features in type 1 diabetes. Turning to the study itself: Researchers looked at approximately 100,000,000 sorted cells across all samples. Study-wide points: A closer apparent resemblance between naive, central memory and Treg TCRB repertoires was seen in patients than in healthy donors. PCR may have favored shorter templates equally in patients and controls. For Type 1 diabetes patients, all four CD4+ subsets carried TCRB CDR3s that were moderately but significantly shorter.

The CDR3 loop spans 15 amino acids. Trimming removed 3 bases from V and 1 base from J, with 13 bases in between. Germline CDR1 MGHRA, CDR2 YSYEKL. Note on this clone: The antigen remains undetermined.

Sequenced material consisted of expressed TCRB transcripts (all of the isolated RNA was reverse transcribed). Produced via immunoSEQ multiplex PCR; TCRdb's table is partial and in-frame only. The repertoire holds about 70,000 clones, with roughly half as singletons. Donors underwent one heparinised blood draw, 95 to 150 mL on average. The gene calls are TRBV4-1 and TRBJ2-7; D is unclear. Sequenced sample: central memory CD4+ T cells from blood. The receptor comes from a young man with type 1 diabetes. CDR3 in DNA: TGCGCCAGCAGCCAGCCGGGTTCCCTATCCTACGAGCAGTACTTC. As protein: CASSQPGSLSYEQYF.